This paragraph covers one TCR beta chain sequence. This clonotype was counted between two and nine times. The antigen it recognizes is unknown. This may be a read error: a much more frequent sequence differs by one nucleotide. The data were taken from a study of early T cells in non-severe SARS-CoV-2 infection (dated by TCRdb to the early 2020s). A note on the overall study: Because TCR sequencing was done on bulk RNA from unsorted whole blood, the alpha and beta chains could not be paired.

Germline trimming amounts to 1 base on V and 1 base on J, with 3 as the count of junction bases outside the gene matches. The CDR3 spans 15 residues, from the cysteine through the phenylalanine. The CDR3 DNA has 45 bases and is translated from base 1. In the germline V gene, CDR1 corresponds to SGHRS and CDR2 to YFSETQ. Study-wide findings and limitations: VDJdb matching was skewed toward anti-spike CD8 responses, so virus-specific expansions were likely underestimated and private and CD4 specificities were missed.

Set within a cohort of healthcare workers in London, UK, this nested case-control study involved weekly PCR testing of nasopharyngeal swabs along with blood sampling. Healthcare workers were recruited between 23 and 31 March 2020, during the week of the UK lockdown, and were followed weekly for up to roughly 15 weeks. The method behind the library was 5' RACE. The data were produced on a NextSeq 500. To correct for sequencing error and PCR bias, the TCR library protocol tagged individual cDNA molecules with unique molecular identifiers. Sequencing covered both TCR alpha and beta chains, and within each sample the abundances of alpha and beta sequences were tightly co-correlated. On the study's bioinformatics: Decombinator V4 was used to perform V gene, J gene and CDR3 annotation of TCR sequences. Expanded TCRs were defined as changing significantly between any two time points under a Poisson model with p below 0.0001. Abundances of TCRs were expressed as counts per million after normalisation to the total number of TCRs sequenced in each sample. MAIT TCRs were defined by TRAV1-2 paired with TRAJ12, TRAJ20 or TRAJ33, and iNKT TCRs by TRAV10 paired with TRAJ18. VDJdb, accessed 1 November 2021, was searched for CMV, EBV and SARS-CoV-2 annotated TCRs, excluding TCRs annotated for multiple antigens. The public sequencing data were trimmed at Q25 with fastp and processed into clonotypes with MiXCR by TCRdb, which kept only in-frame beta chains. Rows with a matching CDR3 protein are joined into one entry that keeps the most common DNA and genes. Here the V and J calls rest on TCRdb's processing, not on the authors' analysis. In all, the sample holds approximately 20,000 distinct CDR3 sequences, and about 4% of those were seen once. The top ten clonotypes cover more than 1.1% of the sample.

Recombination linked TRBV5-1 to TRBJ2-5, with 8 bases in between that match TRBD1. The TCR comes from an adult who was a healthcare worker with PCR-confirmed SARS-CoV-2 infection or an uninfected control (not recorded which). Sample: whole blood. The DNA reads as follows: TGCGCCAGCAGCTTGTCCAGGGGGCCCCAAGAGACCCAGTACTTC. Its translation reads: CASSLSRGPQETQYF.